This T cell receptor beta chain is drawn from a study of metastatic and nonmetastatic thyroid tumors. The entire patient cohort was treatment-naive prior to thyroid surgery. This clone was recorded at least ten times. Its antigen is unknown. TCRdb reanalyzed the PCR reads with MiXCR. The top ten clones hold more than 9% of a sample with 20,000 to 25,000 clones, about a sixth of them seen once. This CDR3 region has 13 residues. V lost 0 bases to trimming and J lost 7 bases, with 9 bases between them. The germline gives CDR1 LNHDA, CDR2 SQIVND (reference sequence). Whole-study findings and limits: Benign nodules were reported to have significantly lower TCR beta diversity than malignant thyroid tumors, in blood and tumor.

The genes are TRBV19 and TRBJ1-1; D gene ambiguous. The sample taken for sequencing was tumor tissue. This TCR was recovered from a female donor with papillary thyroid cancer or a benign thyroid nodule (not recorded which). Some clones in this sample may be carry-over from other donors' samples. The CDR3 sequence: CASSIEGTIEAFF. The CDR3 region has the DNA TGTGCCAGTAGTATAGAAGGCACGATTGAAGCTTTCTTT. The full variable domain, with the rest looked up from reference TRBV19 and TRBJ1-1, is DGGITQSPKYLFRKEGQNVTLSCEQNLNHDAMYWYRQDPGQGLRLIYYSQIVNDFQKGDIAEGYSVSREKKESFPLTVTSAQKNPTAFYLCASSIEGTIEAFFGQGTRLTVV.